This T cell receptor beta chain emerged from a study of shared clonotypes between healthy human individuals. The sample holds a few counts of this clone. This same CDR3 is encoded by further DNA sequences in the sample. In germline, CDR1 is LNHDA, CDR2 SQIVND (reference sequence). V was cut by 3 bases and J by 4 bases, with 6 bases left in between. The CDR3 totals 12 residues. Only in-frame clones appear in the TCRdb table, and some are missing; sequencing was by immunoSEQ multiplex PCR. The repertoire has about a million clones, 70% to 85% of them found once; the top ten carry over 0.8%. This chain connects TRBV19 to TRBJ1-2; D gene ambiguous. The clonotype comes from a man aged 18 to 30 in good health. Some clones in this sample may be carry-over from other donors' samples. The sequenced sample was memory CD4+ T cells from PBMCs. Documented subset: CD45RA-negative fraction. The CDR3 coding sequence is TGTGCCAGTAGTATCCGGTCCTATGGCTACACCTTC. This codes for CASSIRSYGYTF. The complete variable domain, with remaining parts taken from reference TRBV19 and TRBJ1-2, reads DGGITQSPKYLFRKEGQNVTLSCEQNLNHDAMYWYRQDPGQGLRLIYYSQIVNDFQKGDIAEGYSVSREKKESFPLTVTSAQKNPTAFYLCASSIRSYGYTFGSGTRLTVV.